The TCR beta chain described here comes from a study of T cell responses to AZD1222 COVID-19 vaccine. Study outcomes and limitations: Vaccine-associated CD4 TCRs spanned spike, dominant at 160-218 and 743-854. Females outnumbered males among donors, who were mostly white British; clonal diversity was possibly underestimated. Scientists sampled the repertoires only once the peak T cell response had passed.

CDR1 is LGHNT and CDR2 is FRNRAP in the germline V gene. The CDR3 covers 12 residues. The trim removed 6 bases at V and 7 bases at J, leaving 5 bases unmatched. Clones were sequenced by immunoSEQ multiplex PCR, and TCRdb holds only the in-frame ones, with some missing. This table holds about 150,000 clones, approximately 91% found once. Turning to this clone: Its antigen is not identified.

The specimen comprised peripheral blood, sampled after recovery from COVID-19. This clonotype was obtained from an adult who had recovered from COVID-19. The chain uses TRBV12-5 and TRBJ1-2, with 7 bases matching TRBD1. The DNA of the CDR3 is TGTGCTAGTGGCCCGGACAGGCCTGGCTACACCTTC. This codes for CASGPDRPGYTF. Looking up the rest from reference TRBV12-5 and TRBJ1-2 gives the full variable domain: DARVTQTPRHKVTEMGQEVTMRCQPILGHNTVFWYRQTMMQGLELLAYFRNRAPLDDSGMPKDRFSAEMPDATLATLKIQPSEPRDSAVYFCASGPDRPGYTFGSGTRLTVV.